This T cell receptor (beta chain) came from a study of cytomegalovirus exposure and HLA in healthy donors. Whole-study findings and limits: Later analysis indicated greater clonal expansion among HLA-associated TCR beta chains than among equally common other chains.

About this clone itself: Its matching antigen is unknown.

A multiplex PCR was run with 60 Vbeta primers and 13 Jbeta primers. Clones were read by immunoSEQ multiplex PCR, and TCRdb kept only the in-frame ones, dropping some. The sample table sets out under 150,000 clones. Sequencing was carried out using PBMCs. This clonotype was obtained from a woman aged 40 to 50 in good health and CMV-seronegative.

In nucleotides, the CDR3 is TGCAGCGTTGAAGGGGGGGGGACTGGGGCCAACGTCCTGACTTTC. It codes for CSVEGGGTGANVLTF. The rearrangement links TRBV29-1 to TRBJ2-6; 7 bases agree with TRBD2. The CDR3 sequence is 15 residues long. Germline V lookup: CDR1 SQVTM, CDR2 ANQGSEA. Trimming at V came to 1 base and at J to 2 bases, leaving 2 bases not matched to a gene.